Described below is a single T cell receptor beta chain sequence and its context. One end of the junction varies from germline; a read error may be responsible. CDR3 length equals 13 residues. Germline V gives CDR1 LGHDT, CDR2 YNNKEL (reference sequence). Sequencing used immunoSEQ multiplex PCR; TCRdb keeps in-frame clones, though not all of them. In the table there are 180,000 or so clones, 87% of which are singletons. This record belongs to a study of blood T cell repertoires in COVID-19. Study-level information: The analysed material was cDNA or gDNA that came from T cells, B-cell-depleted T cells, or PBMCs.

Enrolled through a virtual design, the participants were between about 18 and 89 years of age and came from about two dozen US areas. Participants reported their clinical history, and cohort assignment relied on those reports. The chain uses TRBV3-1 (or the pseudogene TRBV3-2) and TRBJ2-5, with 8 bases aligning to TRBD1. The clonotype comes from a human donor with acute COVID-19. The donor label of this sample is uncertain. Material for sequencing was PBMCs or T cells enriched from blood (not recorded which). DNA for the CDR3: TGTGCCAGCAGCCATATTAGCAGGGGGCCATCGGACTTC. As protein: CASSHISRGPSDF.